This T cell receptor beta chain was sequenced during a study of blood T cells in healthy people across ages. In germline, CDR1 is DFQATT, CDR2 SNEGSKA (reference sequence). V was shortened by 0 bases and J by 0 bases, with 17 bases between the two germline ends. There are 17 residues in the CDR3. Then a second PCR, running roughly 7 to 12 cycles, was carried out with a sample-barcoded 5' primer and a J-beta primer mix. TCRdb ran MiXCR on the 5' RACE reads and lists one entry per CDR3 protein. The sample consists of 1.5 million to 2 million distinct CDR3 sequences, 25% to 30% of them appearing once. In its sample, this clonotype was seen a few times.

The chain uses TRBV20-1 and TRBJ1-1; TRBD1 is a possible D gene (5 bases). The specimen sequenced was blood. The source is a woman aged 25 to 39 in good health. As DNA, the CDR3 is TGCAGTGCTAGAGATGGGGGAAAGGGCCCAATGAACACTGAAGCTTTCTTT. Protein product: CSARDGGKGPMNTEAFF.